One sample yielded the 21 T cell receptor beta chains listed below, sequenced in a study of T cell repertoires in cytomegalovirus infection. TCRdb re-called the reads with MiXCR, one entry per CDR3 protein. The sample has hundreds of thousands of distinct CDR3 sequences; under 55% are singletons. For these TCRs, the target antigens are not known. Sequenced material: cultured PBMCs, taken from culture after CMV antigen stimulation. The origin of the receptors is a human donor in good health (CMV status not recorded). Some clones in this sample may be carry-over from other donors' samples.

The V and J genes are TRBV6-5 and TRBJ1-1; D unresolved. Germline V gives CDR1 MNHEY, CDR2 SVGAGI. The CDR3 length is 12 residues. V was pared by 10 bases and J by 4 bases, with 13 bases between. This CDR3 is CATTTGSTEAFF. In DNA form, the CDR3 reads TGTGCCACCACCACGGGGTCCACTGAAGCTTTCTTT.

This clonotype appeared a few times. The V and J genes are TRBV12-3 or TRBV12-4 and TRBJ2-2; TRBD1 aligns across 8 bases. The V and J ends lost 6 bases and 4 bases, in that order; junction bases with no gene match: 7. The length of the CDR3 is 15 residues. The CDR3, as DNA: TGTGCCAGCAGCCAGAAGGGACAGGCCACCGGGGAGCTGTTTTTT. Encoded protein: CASSQKGQATGELFF.

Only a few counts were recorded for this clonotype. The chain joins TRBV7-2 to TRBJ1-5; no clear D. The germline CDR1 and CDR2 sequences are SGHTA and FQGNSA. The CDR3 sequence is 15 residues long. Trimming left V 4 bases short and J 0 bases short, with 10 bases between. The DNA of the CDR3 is TGTGCCAGCAGCTACGGTCGAAATAGCAATCAGCCCCAGCATTTT. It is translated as CASSYGRNSNQPQHF.

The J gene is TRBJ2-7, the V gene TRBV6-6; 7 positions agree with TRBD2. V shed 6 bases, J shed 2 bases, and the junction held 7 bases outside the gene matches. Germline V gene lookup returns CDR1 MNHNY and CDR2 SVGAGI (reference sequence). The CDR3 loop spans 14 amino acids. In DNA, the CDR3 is TGTGCCAGCAGGGAGCGGGATTTCCCCTACGAGCAGTACTTC. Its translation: CASRERDFPYEQYF.

The CDR3 reads CASKGQLNTEAFF. The CDR3 DNA reads TGTGCCAGTAAGGGACAGCTGAACACTGAAGCTTTCTTT. The rearrangement uses TRBV19 and TRBJ1-1; 7 bases are a match to TRBD1. V dropped 7 bases and J dropped 0; count of bases not matched to a gene: 2. The CDR3 loop spans 13 amino acids. CDR1 and CDR2 from the germline V gene are LNHDA and SQIVND (reference sequence).

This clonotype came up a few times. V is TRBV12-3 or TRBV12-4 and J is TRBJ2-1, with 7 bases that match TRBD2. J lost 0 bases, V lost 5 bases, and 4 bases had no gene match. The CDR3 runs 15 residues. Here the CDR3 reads CASSLGTISYNEQFF. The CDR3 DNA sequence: TGTGCCAGCAGTCTCGGGACTATCTCCTACAATGAGCAGTTCTTC.

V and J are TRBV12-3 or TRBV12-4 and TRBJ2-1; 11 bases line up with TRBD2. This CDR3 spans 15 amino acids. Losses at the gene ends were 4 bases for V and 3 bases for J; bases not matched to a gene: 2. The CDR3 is CASSYGTSGYNEQFF. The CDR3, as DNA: TGTGCCAGCAGTTACGGGACTAGCGGCTACAATGAGCAGTTCTTC.

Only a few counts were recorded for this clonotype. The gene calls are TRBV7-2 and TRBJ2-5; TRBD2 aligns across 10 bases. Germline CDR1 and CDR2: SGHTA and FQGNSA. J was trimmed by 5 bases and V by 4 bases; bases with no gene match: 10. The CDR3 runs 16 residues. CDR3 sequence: CASSSFLLAGAETQYF. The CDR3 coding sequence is TGTGCCAGCAGCTCTTTTTTGCTAGCGGGGGCGGAGACCCAGTACTTC.

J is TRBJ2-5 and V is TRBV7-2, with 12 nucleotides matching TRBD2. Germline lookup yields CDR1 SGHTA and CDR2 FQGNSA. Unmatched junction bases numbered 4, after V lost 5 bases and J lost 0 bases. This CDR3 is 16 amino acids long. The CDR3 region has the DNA TGTGCCAGCAGCCAGACTAGCGGGGGCTACCAAGAGACCCAGTACTTC. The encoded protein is CASSQTSGGYQETQYF. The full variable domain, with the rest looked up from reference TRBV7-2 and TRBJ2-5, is GAGVSQSPSNKVTEKGKDVELRCDPISGHTALYWYRQSLGQGLEFLIYFQGNSAPDKSGLPSDRFSAERTGGSVSTLTIQRTQQEDSAVYLCASSQTSGGYQETQYFGPGTRLLVL.

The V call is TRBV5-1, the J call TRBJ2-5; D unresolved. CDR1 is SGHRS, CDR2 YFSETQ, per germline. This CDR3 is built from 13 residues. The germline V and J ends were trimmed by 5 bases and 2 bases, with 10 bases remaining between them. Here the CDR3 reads CASRSREQETQYF. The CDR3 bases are TGCGCCAGCAGATCAAGAGAGCAAGAGACCCAGTACTTC.

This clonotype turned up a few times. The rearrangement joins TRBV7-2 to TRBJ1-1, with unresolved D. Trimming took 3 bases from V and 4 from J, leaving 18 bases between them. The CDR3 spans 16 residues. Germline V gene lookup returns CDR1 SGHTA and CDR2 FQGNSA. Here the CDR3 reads CASSFSGRYIGTEAFF. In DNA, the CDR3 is TGTGCCAGCAGCTTCTCGGGGAGGTATATAGGCACTGAAGCTTTCTTT.

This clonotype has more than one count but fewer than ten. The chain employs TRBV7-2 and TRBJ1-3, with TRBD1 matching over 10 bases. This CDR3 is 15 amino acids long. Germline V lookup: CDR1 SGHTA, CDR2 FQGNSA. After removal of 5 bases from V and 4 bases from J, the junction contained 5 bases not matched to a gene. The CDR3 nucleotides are TGTGCCAGCAGCATCCGGGGACAGGGGGGAAACACCATATATTTT. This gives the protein CASSIRGQGGNTIYF. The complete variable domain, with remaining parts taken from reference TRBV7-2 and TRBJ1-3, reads GAGVSQSPSNKVTEKGKDVELRCDPISGHTALYWYRQSLGQGLEFLIYFQGNSAPDKSGLPSDRFSAERTGGSVSTLTIQRTQQEDSAVYLCASSIRGQGGNTIYFGEGSWLTVV.

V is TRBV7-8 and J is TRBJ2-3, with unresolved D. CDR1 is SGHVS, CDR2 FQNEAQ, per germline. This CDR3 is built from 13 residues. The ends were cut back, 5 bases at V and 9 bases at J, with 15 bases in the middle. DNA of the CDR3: TGTGCCAGCAGCCCCGGACCATTCAAGACGCAGTATTTT. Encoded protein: CASSPGPFKTQYF.

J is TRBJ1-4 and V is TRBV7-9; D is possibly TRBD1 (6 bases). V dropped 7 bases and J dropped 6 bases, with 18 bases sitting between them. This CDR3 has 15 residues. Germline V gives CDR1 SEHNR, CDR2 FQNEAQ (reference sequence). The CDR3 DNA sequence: TGTGCCAGCATCCCACGAGGGGGTCTTGATGAAAAACTGTTTTTT. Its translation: CASIPRGGLDEKLFF.

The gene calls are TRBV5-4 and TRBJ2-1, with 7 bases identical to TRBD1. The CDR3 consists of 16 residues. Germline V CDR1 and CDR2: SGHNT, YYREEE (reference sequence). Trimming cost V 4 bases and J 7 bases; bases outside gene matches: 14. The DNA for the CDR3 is TGTGCCAGCAGCCCGATGGGGCAGGGGGTTGGTAATGAGCAGTTCTTC. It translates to CASSPMGQGVGNEQFF.

The CDR3 bases are TGTGCCAGCAGACCTTGGGACAGGGGCACTGAAGCTTTCTTT. Translating gives CASRPWDRGTEAFF. The chain links TRBV6-2 or TRBV6-3 to TRBJ1-1; 10 bases map to TRBD1. The V gene end was trimmed by 6 bases and the J gene end by 4 bases; junction bases not matched to a gene: 5. CDR1 and CDR2 from the germline V gene are MNHEY and SVGEGT. This CDR3 comprises 14 residues.

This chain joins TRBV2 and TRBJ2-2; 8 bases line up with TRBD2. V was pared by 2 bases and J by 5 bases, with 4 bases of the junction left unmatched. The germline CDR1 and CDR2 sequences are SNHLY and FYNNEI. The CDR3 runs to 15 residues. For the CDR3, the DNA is TGTGCCAGCAGTGAAACCTTAGCGGGGACCGGGGAGCTGTTTTTT. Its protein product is CASSETLAGTGELFF.

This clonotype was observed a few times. DNA for the CDR3: TGTGCCAGCAGTTTTGGTGGGTGGACAAATGAAGCTTTCTTT. As protein: CASSFGGWTNEAFF. V is TRBV12-3 or TRBV12-4 and J is TRBJ1-1; possible D gene TRBD1, 5 bases. V shed 3 bases and J shed 7 bases, with 15 bases lying between them. This CDR3 has 14 amino acids.

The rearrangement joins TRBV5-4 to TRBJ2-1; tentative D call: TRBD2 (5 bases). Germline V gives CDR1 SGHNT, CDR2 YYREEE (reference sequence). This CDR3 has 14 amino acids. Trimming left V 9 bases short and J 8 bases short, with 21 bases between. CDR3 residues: CANNPTGSAHEQFF. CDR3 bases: TGTGCCAACAACCCCACGGGAAGTGCGCATGAGCAGTTCTTC.

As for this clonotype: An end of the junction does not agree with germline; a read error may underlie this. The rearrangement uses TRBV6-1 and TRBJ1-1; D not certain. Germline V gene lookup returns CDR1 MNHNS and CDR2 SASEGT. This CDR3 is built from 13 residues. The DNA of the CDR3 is TGTGCCACCAGTGGCGCGTCAGGCACTGAAGCTTTCTTT. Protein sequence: CATSGASGTEAFF.

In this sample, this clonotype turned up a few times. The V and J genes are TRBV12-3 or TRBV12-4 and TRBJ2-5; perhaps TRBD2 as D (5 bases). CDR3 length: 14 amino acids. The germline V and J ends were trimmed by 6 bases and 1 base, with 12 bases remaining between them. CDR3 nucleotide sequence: TGTGCCAGCAGCCTTCCTAGCTCCCAAGAGACCCAGTACTTC. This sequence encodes CASSLPSSQETQYF.